This record looks at one TCR beta chain sequence and its context. The data originate from a study of PD-1 blockade in classical Hodgkin lymphoma. This table comes from immunoSEQ multiplex PCR, and its TCRdb copy is limited to in-frame clones, with some not included. Of approximately 30,000 clones detected, less than 90% appear once; the ten largest clones hold roughly 22%. Every patient was affected by relapse after autologous stem cell transplantation, while exposure to brentuximab vedotin was not uniform. V lost 10 bases and J lost 0; bases outside the gene matches: 5. There are 13 residues in the CDR3. The V gene's germline CDR1 is LNHDA and CDR2 SQIVND (reference sequence).

The clonotype comes from a human donor with classical Hodgkin lymphoma. Sequenced material: peripheral blood mononuclear cells (PBMCs), taken before the second cycle of nivolumab. The rearrangement joins TRBV19 to TRBJ1-1; 7 nucleotides match TRBD1. The CDR3: CATQQGMNTEAFF. The CDR3 DNA reads TGTGCCACCCAACAGGGGATGAACACTGAAGCTTTCTTT.